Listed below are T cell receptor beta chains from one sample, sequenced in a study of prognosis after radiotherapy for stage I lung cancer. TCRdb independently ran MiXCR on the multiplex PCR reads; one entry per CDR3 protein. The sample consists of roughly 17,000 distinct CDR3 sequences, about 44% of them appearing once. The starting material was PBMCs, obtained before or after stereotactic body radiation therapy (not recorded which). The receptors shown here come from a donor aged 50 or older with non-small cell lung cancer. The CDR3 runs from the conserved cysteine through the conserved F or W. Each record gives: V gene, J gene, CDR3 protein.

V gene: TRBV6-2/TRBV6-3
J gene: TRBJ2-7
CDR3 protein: CASSPRLDSYEQYF

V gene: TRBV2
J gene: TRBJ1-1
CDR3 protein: CASSKGMNTEAFF

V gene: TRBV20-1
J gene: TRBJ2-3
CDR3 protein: CSASTSTDTQYF

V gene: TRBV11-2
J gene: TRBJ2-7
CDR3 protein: CASSLGPLWEQYF

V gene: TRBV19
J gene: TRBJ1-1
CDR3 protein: CASSPPGQGWTEAFF

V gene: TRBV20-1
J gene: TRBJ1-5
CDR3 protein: CSARQIGTGHQPQHF

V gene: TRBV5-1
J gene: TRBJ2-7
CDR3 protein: CASSLAGTSGSYEQYF

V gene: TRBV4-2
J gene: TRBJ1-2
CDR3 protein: CASRNSRGYHGYTF

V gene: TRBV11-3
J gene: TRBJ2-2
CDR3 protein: CASSLYSTNTGELFF

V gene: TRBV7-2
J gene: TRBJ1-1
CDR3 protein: CASSYRLRAEGGEAFF

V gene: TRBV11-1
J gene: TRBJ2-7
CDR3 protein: CASSRDPGQSSYEQYF

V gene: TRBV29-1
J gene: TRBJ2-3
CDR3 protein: CSVRGGRDTQYF

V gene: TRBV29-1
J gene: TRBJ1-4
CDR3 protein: CSVEKGQEGEKLFF

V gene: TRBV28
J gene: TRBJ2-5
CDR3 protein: CASSTRLASGETQYF

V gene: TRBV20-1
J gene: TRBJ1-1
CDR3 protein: CSVRQGSTEAFF

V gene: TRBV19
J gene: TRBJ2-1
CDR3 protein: CASSKRTSGGASYNEQFF

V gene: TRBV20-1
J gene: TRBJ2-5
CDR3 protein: CSARDQRLRETQYF